These 27 T cell receptor beta chains came from one sample sequenced in a study of persistence of HIV-infected CD4 T cells. The antigens these receptors bind are not known. Sequencing used immunoSEQ version 4 in survey mode. The assay was immunoSEQ multiplex PCR, and TCRdb's table has in-frame clones only and misses some. This sample has 7,500 to 8,500 clones, with roughly two thirds found just once. The stimulus was lysate of CMV-infected fibroblasts, around 9.3 ug/mL. Sorting of responding CD4+ T cells relied on upregulated CD40 ligand together with CD69. This material consisted of CD4+ T cells sorted from PBMCs after approximately 19-hour stimulation, taken from a patient who received antiretroviral therapy. These receptors were taken from an adult man with HIV who was CMV-seropositive.

This chain joins TRBV6-1 and TRBJ2-6; no firm D call. Germline V gene sequence: CDR1 MNHNS, CDR2 SASEGT. The CDR3 loop spans 18 amino acids. The V and J ends lost 4 bases and 5 bases respectively, with 21 bases between them. The CDR3, as DNA: TGTGCCAGCAGTGTCATCTGGGAATGTAACAGTCGGGCCAACGTCCTGACTTTC. Protein product: CASSVIWECNSRANVLTF.

This chain uses TRBV5-1 with TRBJ2-3, with D maybe TRBD2 (7 bases). With 3 bases removed from V and 1 base from J, the gap between germline ends came to 15 bases. The CDR3 totals 16 residues. The V gene's germline CDR1 is SGHRS and CDR2 YFSETQ. CDR3 DNA: TGCGCCAGCAGCTCGGGTGCGGGGGCCGGCACAGATACGCAGTATTTT. Protein sequence: CASSSGAGAGTDTQYF.

The chain couples TRBV3-1 (or the pseudogene TRBV3-2) to TRBJ2-7; 15 nucleotides match TRBD2. The CDR3 is 17 residues long. The germline V gene has CDR1 LGHDT and CDR2 YNNKEL (reference sequence). V shed 4 bases, J shed 4 bases, and the junction held 8 bases outside the gene matches. The CDR3 DNA reads TGTGCCAGCAGCCTCCGGACTAGCGGGGGGGCGTTTTACGAGCAGTACTTC. Translation: CASSLRTSGGAFYEQYF.

The chain recombines TRBV19 with TRBJ1-6, with D maybe TRBD1 (5 bases). CDR3 size: 13 residues. Germline CDR1 is LNHDA and CDR2 is SQIVND (reference sequence). The ends were cut back, 3 bases at V and 9 bases at J, with 9 bases in the middle. The CDR3 region has the DNA TGTGCCAGTAGTATGGGGGGACTTTCACCCCTCCACTTT. This codes for CASSMGGLSPLHF.

This rearrangement joins TRBV6-2 or TRBV6-3 to TRBJ2-3; 7 bases agree with TRBD1. Per the germline V gene, CDR1 is MNHEY and CDR2 is SVGEGT. V shed 2 bases and J 2 bases; nucleotides not matched to a gene: 4. The CDR3 covers 15 residues. The CDR3 here is CASSYQTGLTDTQYF. CDR3 nucleotides: TGTGCCAGCAGTTACCAGACAGGGCTCACAGATACGCAGTATTTT.

This clone was seen only a few times. V and J are TRBV4-1 and TRBJ1-5; no clear D gene. Germline V gives CDR1 MGHRA, CDR2 YSYEKL. The V end lost 0 bases, the J end lost 9 bases, and 12 bases lay between the germline ends. The CDR3 is 14 residues long. The CDR3 DNA reads as TGCGCCAGCAGCCAAGAGGGCCAGGTACGGCCCCAGCATTTT. It specifies CASSQEGQVRPQHF.

This rearrangement joins TRBV5-1 to TRBJ1-5; the D gene is possibly TRBD1 (5 bases). V lost 0 bases and J lost 5, with 9 bases in between. The CDR3 is 14 amino acids. In germline, CDR1 is SGHRS, CDR2 YFSETQ. CDR3 coding DNA: TGCGCCAGCAGCTTGGGAGGAGGGGATCAGCCCCAGCATTTT. Its protein is CASSLGGGDQPQHF.

In this sample, this clone is medium-sized. This rearrangement joins TRBV10-1 to TRBJ2-7; D gene ambiguous. The CDR3 contains 12 residues. Germline assignment: CDR1 WNHNN and CDR2 SYGVQD (reference sequence). Trimming removed 5 bases at V and 0 bases at J, with 5 bases between. DNA for the CDR3: TGCGCCAGCAGTATCGGCTCCTACGAGCAGTACTTC. Translation gives CASSIGSYEQYF.

The V call is TRBV7-8, the J call TRBJ1-5, with 7 bases fitting TRBD1. CDR3 length equals 16 residues. The V gene's germline CDR1 is SGHVS and CDR2 FQNEAQ. V gave up 1 base and J gave up 4 bases; unmatched junction bases: 7. CDR3 residues: CASSLGQGQKNQPQHF. The CDR3 region has the DNA TGTGCCAGCAGCTTAGGGCAGGGACAGAAAAATCAGCCCCAGCATTTT.

The chain joins TRBV9 to TRBJ2-6; the match to TRBD1 covers 11 bases. This CDR3 comprises 18 residues. The junction had 8 bases not matched to a gene; V was cut back by 4 bases and J by 2 bases. Germline CDR1 SGDLS, CDR2 YYNGEE. CDR3 nucleotides: TGTGCCAGCAGCCCCAGGACAGGGGGCTCGACTGGGGCCAACGTCCTGACTTTC. This sequence encodes CASSPRTGGSTGANVLTF.

The gene calls are TRBV4-1 and TRBJ1-2; D is unclear. This CDR3 is 14 amino acids long. The V and J ends lost 1 base and 7 bases respectively, with 13 bases between them. Germline CDR1 is MGHRA and CDR2 is YSYEKL. The CDR3, as DNA: TGCGCCAGCAGCCAAGGAAATACTGGGTCTGGCTACACCTTC. This translates into CASSQGNTGSGYTF.

This clone was picked up a small number of times. V and J are TRBV6-5 and TRBJ2-1; D remains unclear. This CDR3 spans 13 amino acids. Germline loops: CDR1 MNHEY, CDR2 SVGAGI. V shed 6 bases and J shed 7 bases, with 13 bases lying between them. The CDR3 bases are TGTGCCAGCAGACCCGCAATAAGGAATGAGCAGTTCTTC. Residues: CASRPAIRNEQFF.

By sample fraction, this clone is medium-sized (0.01 to 0.1%). The chain uses TRBV7-6 and TRBJ2-5, with D uncertain. Trimming pared 5 bases from V and 5 bases from J, leaving 18 bases between. CDR1 SGHVS and CDR2 FNYEAQ come from the germline V gene. The CDR3 loop spans 15 amino acids. The CDR3 reads CASSLGVGRRETQYF. The CDR3 DNA reads TGTGCCAGCAGCCTCGGCGTAGGCCGCCGGGAGACCCAGTACTTC.

This clone was observed a single time. CDR3 nucleotides: TGTGCCAGCAGCGCGGGACGGGTTAATGAAAAACTGTTTTTT. Amino acids: CASSAGRVNEKLFF. The V call is TRBV11-2, the J call TRBJ1-4; D is perhaps TRBD1 (5 bases). Looked up from germline, CDR1 is SGHAT and CDR2 is FQNNGV. With 5 bases removed from V and 4 bases from J, the gap between germline ends came to 11 bases. The CDR3 is made up of 14 amino acids.

The chain combines TRBV6-6 with TRBJ2-5; D gene uncertain. The germline V and J ends were trimmed by 4 bases and 3 bases, with 6 bases remaining between them. Germline V gene sequence: CDR1 MNHNY, CDR2 SVGAGI (reference sequence). This CDR3 has 12 residues. The CDR3 reads CASSLGKETQYF. CDR3 sequence (DNA): TGTGCCAGCAGTTTAGGGAAAGAGACCCAGTACTTC.

The chain employs TRBV30 and TRBJ1-2, with D possibly matching TRBD1 (5 bases). The germline V and J ends were trimmed by 0 bases and 8 bases, with 19 bases remaining between them. The CDR3 consists of 15 residues. Germline lookup yields CDR1 GTSNPN and CDR2 SVGIG (reference sequence). CDR3 nucleotide sequence: TGTGCCTGGAGTGTGGGCCAGGGCCTTACCAGGGGCTACACCTTC. Amino acids: CAWSVGQGLTRGYTF. Combining the CDR3 with reference TRBV30 and TRBJ1-2 gives the whole variable domain SQTIHQWPATLVQPVGSPLSLECTVEGTSNPNLYWYRQAAGRGLQLLFYSVGIGQISSEVPQNLSASRPQDRQFILSSKKLLLSDSGFYLCAWSVGQGLTRGYTFGSGTRLTVV.

This sequence joins TRBV30 and TRBJ2-2; D uncertain. The CDR3 is 13 amino acids. The germline V gene encodes CDR1 GTSNPN and CDR2 SVGIG (reference sequence). Trimming shortened V by 3 bases and J by 3 bases, and 8 bases separated the two germline ends. This CDR3 reads CAWRGYYTGELFF. Here the CDR3 DNA reads TGTGCCTGGAGAGGCTACTACACCGGGGAGCTGTTTTTT.

This clone is medium-sized by share. The chain uses TRBV5-1 and TRBJ1-3; D may be TRBD1 (5 bases). The CDR3 length is 17 residues. The germline V gene encodes CDR1 SGHRS and CDR2 YFSETQ. The ends were cut back, 3 bases at V and 0 bases at J, with 16 bases in the middle. CDR3 sequence: CASSSTPGGSSGNTIYF. In nucleotides, the CDR3 is TGCGCCAGCAGCTCGACTCCGGGGGGGTCCTCTGGAAACACCATATATTTT.

This clone appeared a few times. The V gene is TRBV4-3, the J gene TRBJ1-5; D ambiguous. Germline V gene sequence: CDR1 LGHNA, CDR2 YSLEER. The CDR3 has 16 residues. Trimming cost V 0 bases and J 9 bases, with 18 bases left between them. The CDR3 nucleotides are TGCGCCAGCAGCCAAGATACCGGATCTGGTTTTCGGCCCCAGCATTTT. Its translation is CASSQDTGSGFRPQHF.

This chain connects TRBV20-1 to TRBJ1-2; D remains ambiguous. Per germline, CDR1 DFQATT and CDR2 SNEGSKA (reference sequence). The CDR3 has 10 amino acids. The V gene lost 5 bases and the J gene lost 4 bases, with 5 bases spanning the gap. The CDR3 spells CSALLYGYTF. CDR3 in DNA: TGCAGTGCTTTACTCTATGGCTACACCTTC.

The sample holds a few counts of this clone. This chain links TRBV6-5 with TRBJ2-1; 7 positions match TRBD2. The CDR3 totals 16 residues. Looked up from germline, CDR1 is MNHEY and CDR2 is SVGAGI. The junction had 13 bases not matched to a gene; V was cut back by 4 bases and J by 7 bases. CDR3: CASSFPAGRGVNEQFF. CDR3 nucleotides: TGTGCCAGCAGTTTTCCGGCGGGGAGGGGTGTAAATGAGCAGTTCTTC.

The V call is TRBV3-1 (or the pseudogene TRBV3-2), the J call TRBJ2-5; 9 bases map to TRBD2. The V gene end was trimmed by 0 bases and the J gene end by 5 bases; junction bases not matched to a gene: 7. Germline CDR1 LGHDT, CDR2 YNNKEL (reference sequence). This CDR3 has 16 amino acids. Here the CDR3 reads CASSQEGLAGRETQYF. The DNA for the CDR3 is TGTGCCAGCAGCCAAGAAGGGCTAGCGGGGCGTGAGACCCAGTACTTC.

The rearrangement joins TRBV29-1 to TRBJ1-5; 9 bases are a match to TRBD1. The junction had 13 bases not matched to a gene; V was cut back by 6 bases and J by 7 bases. CDR1 SQVTM and CDR2 ANQGSEA come from the germline V gene. This CDR3 is 15 amino acids long. CDR3 sequence reads: CSVKTDRGQGQPQHF. CDR3 nucleotide sequence: TGCAGCGTGAAAACGGACAGGGGCCAAGGCCAGCCCCAGCATTTT.

This clone was detected only a few times. This rearrangement joins TRBV15 to TRBJ1-2; TRBD1 matches 11 bases. Germline-derived CDR1 and CDR2 are LNHNV and YYDKDF (reference sequence). The CDR3 covers 14 residues. The V gene end was trimmed by 5 bases and the J gene end by 7 bases; junction bases not matched to a gene: 6. CDR3 nucleotides: TGTGCCACCAGCCAACCCGGGACAGGGGGTGGCTACACCTTC. Encoded protein: CATSQPGTGGGYTF. The entire variable domain, with the rest obtained from reference TRBV15 and TRBJ1-2, is as follows: DAMVIQNPRYQVTQFGKPVTLSCSQTLNHNVMYWYQQKSSQAPKLLFHYYDKDFNNEADTPDNFQSRRPNTSFCFLDIRSPGLGDTAMYLCATSQPGTGGGYTFGSGTRLTVV.

V gene TRBV29-1 combines with J gene TRBJ1-1; TRBD1 aligns across 7 bases. Trimming removed 7 bases from V and 11 bases from J; junction bases left unmatched: 7. The CDR3 extends over 10 amino acids. Germline V CDR1 and CDR2: SQVTM, ANQGSEA. The CDR3 spells CSGSDREAFF. DNA of the CDR3: TGCAGCGGTTCCGACAGGGAGGCTTTCTTT. The whole variable domain, remainder taken from reference TRBV29-1 and TRBJ1-1, is SAVISQKPSRDICQRGTSLTIQCQVDSQVTMMFWYRQQPGQSLTLIATANQGSEATYESGFVIDKFPISRPNLTFSTLTVSNMSPEDSSIYLCSGSDREAFFGQGTRLTVV.

This clone came up a few times. This chain connects TRBV30 to TRBJ1-1, with a possible D match to TRBD1 (6 bases). Germline V gene lookup returns CDR1 GTSNPN and CDR2 SVGIG (reference sequence). The CDR3 length is 12 residues. V gave up 3 bases and J gave up 2 bases, with 7 bases separating them. The CDR3 protein is CAWRQGNTEAFF. The CDR3 bases are TGTGCCTGGAGACAGGGAAACACTGAAGCTTTCTTT.

This clone was counted only a few times. The V and J genes are TRBV7-9 and TRBJ1-6; D remains ambiguous. The V gene's germline CDR1 is SEHNR and CDR2 FQNEAQ (reference sequence). Trimming stripped 2 bases from V and 9 bases from J, with 14 bases between. The CDR3 totals 15 residues. CDR3 bases: TGTGCCAGCAGCTTACAGCGGGGTTCCGCTTCACCCCTCCACTTT. This gives the protein CASSLQRGSASPLHF. Full variable domain (missing parts from reference TRBV7-9 and TRBJ1-6): DTGVSQNPRHKITKRGQNVTFRCDPISEHNRLYWYRQTLGQGPEFLTYFQNEAQLEKSRLLSDRFSAERPKGSFSTLEIQRTEQGDSAMYLCASSLQRGSASPLHFGNGTRLTVT.